This T cell receptor beta chain was observed in a study of blood T cell repertoires in COVID-19 (TCRdb year 2020). Study-wide context: The collaborator samples originated in the United States, Italy and Spain and spanned the acute and convalescent phases of COVID-19. The material from the prospective study consisted of cDNA or gDNA derived from T cells, B-cell-depleted T cells, or PBMCs. The dataset comprised deeply sampled blood TCRbeta repertoires from subjects exposed to, actively infected with, or recovered from COVID-19. The repertoires were made available in a free public database intended to serve as a resource for research on the immune response to SARS-CoV-2. Samples came from the ongoing ImmuneRACE study (first 160 participants) plus 1,254 subjects from 6 global collaborators. Sample metadata almost always included a de-identified subject ID, COVID-19 status, age in years and sex. HLA class I and class II types, where available, came from metadata supplied by the sample provider rather than from assay-based typing.

Comments on this clone: It lacks a known antigen. One base away there is no much larger clone; base qualities are not given.

Paper-wide results and their limitations: The amount of clinical and demographic metadata varied by source and participant and was provided uncurated.

Each collaborating institution followed its own protocols to collect whole blood in K2EDTA tubes. For TCRbeta analysis, collaborators shipped samples in one of three forms: frozen whole blood, isolated PBMCs, or DNA extracted from either of those sample types. The immunoSEQ Assay, a bias-controlled multiplex PCR, was used to amplify TCRbeta CDR3 regions from genomic DNA. In the source study's methods: Nucleated cell counts per sample were estimated from amplification of reference gene primers within the assay. Sequence reads were collapsed and filtered to measure the absolute abundance of every unique TCRbeta CDR3 rearrangement. For each sample, productive Simpson clonality was calculated by taking the square root of Simpson's diversity index across productive rearrangements. This immuneACCESS table, as held by TCRdb, lists in-frame sequences with V and J called but not all clones. Of the missing ones, under half trace to an unresolved V gene in checked studies; the others have no known cause. V and J calls and clone size are those listed in that table; D and trimming were worked out from the DNA. This sample lists roughly 190,000 clones; 90% were detected once. The leading ten clones occupy 0.45% to 0.65% of the sample.

Sequences were obtained from peripheral blood. This sequence originates from a man in his fifties with acute or convalescent COVID-19.

The nucleotide sequence is given as TGTGCCAGCAGCTCCGGCGGGGGGGCCAACGTCCTGACTTTC. The encoded protein is CASSSGGGANVLTF. The chain employs TRBV7-3 and TRBJ2-6, and TRBD2 may be the D gene, going by 5 matching bases. V gives up 4 bases and J gives up 4 bases, and the segment between their germline ends measures 8 bases. Including the terminal cysteine and phenylalanine, the CDR3 comprises 14 residues. Of all the DNA, just the CDR3 is kept, 42 bases in frame from base 1. Based on the germline V gene, the CDR1 and CDR2 sequences are SGHTA and FQGTGA.